The source of this TCR beta chain is a study of neurological immune-mediated disorders. TCRdb re-derived calls from the 5' RACE reads in MiXCR, one entry per CDR3 protein. The data hold over 55,000 distinct CDR3 sequences, with nearly 10% observed a single time. There are many counts of this clonotype. Its antigen is still unknown. Findings and caveats of the study: There were no CDR3 amino acid sequences shared by expanded clones across subjects, a result suggesting private repertoires in all groups.

Indicated time point: longitudinal time-point 2. A blood bank in Maryland, USA, provided the volunteers who served as healthy controls. This receptor was taken from a man aged 25-45 years in good health. Sequencing was done on a sample of PBMCs.

For the CDR3, the DNA is TGTGCCAGCAGAGCGGTTTTTACTAGCGGAAGCACAGATACGCAGTATTTT. It encodes CASRAVFTSGSTDTQYF. The chain joins TRBV6-5 to TRBJ2-3, with TRBD2 identical over 8 bases. Looked up from germline, CDR1 is MNHEY and CDR2 is SVGAGI. V was clipped by 6 bases and J by 0 bases; unmatched bases: 11. The CDR3 loop spans 17 amino acids.